This TCR beta chain was sequenced during a study of T-cell memory formation after mild COVID-19. Study information: TCR clusters were mostly donor specific.

TCRdb reanalysed the 5' RACE reads using MiXCR and keeps one entry per CDR3 protein. The data contain approximately 190,000 distinct CDR3 sequences, around 17% of them singletons. General observations from the study: Later expanders leaned CD4+, whereas day 15 to 85 contracting clones were balanced CD4/CD8. CM and EM subsets held most contracting CD4+ clones; EMRA held CD8+ ones. SARS-CoV-2 specificity was not confirmed for second-wave clones peaking on day 37.

This clonotype was seen a few times. Its cognate antigen is unknown. Sequenced sample: PBMCs or a T cell subset sorted from them (not recorded which). The sequence derives from an adult woman who had mild COVID-19 (a few samples of this study predate the infection). Cell type and time point are not known.

CDR3 coding DNA: TGCAGTGCTAGGGGAGGCAGGGCTGGCACAGATACGCAGTATTTT. Its translation: CSARGGRAGTDTQYF. The J gene is TRBJ2-3, the V gene TRBV20-1; the D gene is possibly TRBD2 (6 bases). Germline assignment: CDR1 DFQATT and CDR2 SNEGSKA (reference sequence). The CDR3 runs to 15 residues. Trimming pared 3 bases from V and 1 base from J, leaving 14 bases between.